This TCR beta chain was observed in a study of immune characterization of retroperitoneal liposarcoma. Germline lookup yields CDR1 MNHNS and CDR2 SASEGT. The CDR3 is 11 amino acids. TCRdb re-called the PCR reads with MiXCR, one entry per CDR3 protein. The sample shows 7,900 or so distinct CDR3 sequences, over 40% of them seen only once. The gene calls are TRBV6-1 and TRBJ2-3; maybe TRBD2 (5 bases). The J call is in doubt because the DNA end fits TRBJ2-5 better. Material for sequencing was tumor tissue. The receptor was isolated from a male donor with retroperitoneal liposarcoma. The CDR3 loop reads CASSIRGTQYF. The CDR3 DNA reads TGTGCCAGCAGTATACGGGGGACCCAGTACTTC.